This T cell receptor (beta chain) stems from a study of brain T cells in children with intractable seizures. Of note for this clone: The target antigen is unknown.

Study outcomes and limitations: Viral specificity was inferred only from CDR3 similarity; HCMV serostatus was unknown. Pre- and post-surgery blood differed in depth, so pre-surgery absences may be undersampling.

Surgery cases with the highest brain T cell transcript signatures were chosen for sequencing. Patients received at least one anti-epileptic drug before surgery. Clones were read by immunoSEQ multiplex PCR, and TCRdb kept only the in-frame ones, dropping some. The sample lists tens of thousands of clones; about 92% were seen once. Between the trimmed V and J ends, which lost 10 bases and 5 bases, there was a span of 17 bases. CDR1 and CDR2 (germline): MGHRA, YSYEKL. This CDR3 has 14 residues. Sequences were derived from peripheral blood, sampled at surgery. The genes are TRBV4-1 and TRBJ2-2, with D perhaps TRBD2 (6 bases). The clonotype was recovered from a boy younger than two with tuberous sclerosis and intractable seizures. The CDR3 DNA reads as TGCGCCATCGCGGAGGGACCGGAGACCGGGGAGCTGTTTTTT. Translated: CAIAEGPETGELFF.